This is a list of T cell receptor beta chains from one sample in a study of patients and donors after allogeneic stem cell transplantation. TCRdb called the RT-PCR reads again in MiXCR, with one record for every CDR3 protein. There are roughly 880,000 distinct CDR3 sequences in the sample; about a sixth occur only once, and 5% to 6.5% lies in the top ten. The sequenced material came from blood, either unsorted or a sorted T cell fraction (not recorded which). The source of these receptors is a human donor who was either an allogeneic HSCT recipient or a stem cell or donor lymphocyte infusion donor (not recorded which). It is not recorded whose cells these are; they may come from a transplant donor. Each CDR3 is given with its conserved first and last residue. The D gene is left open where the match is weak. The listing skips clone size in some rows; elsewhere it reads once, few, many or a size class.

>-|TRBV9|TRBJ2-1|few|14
TGTGCCAGCAGCGTAGGATACGTGGCCAATGAGCAGTTCTTC
CASSVGYVANEQFF
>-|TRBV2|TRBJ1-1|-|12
TGTGCCAGCAACGGACAGCTCACTGAAGCTTTCTTT
CASNGQLTEAFF
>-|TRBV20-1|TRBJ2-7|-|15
TGCAGTGCTAGAGATTTTCACAGCGTCACCTACGAGCAGTACTTC
CSARDFHSVTYEQYF
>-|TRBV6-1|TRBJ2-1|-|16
TGTGCCAGCAGCCCTAGGGGTTTAAGCTCCTACAATGAGCAGTTCTTC
CASSPRGLSSYNEQFF
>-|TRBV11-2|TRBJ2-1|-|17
TGTGCCAGCAGCTTAGACTTGTCCGGGGCTGGGGACTATGAGCAGTTCTTC
CASSLDLSGAGDYEQFF
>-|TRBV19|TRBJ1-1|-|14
TGTGCCAGTAGTATAATCAGTCGGGGCACTGAAGCTTTCTTT
CASSIISRGTEAFF
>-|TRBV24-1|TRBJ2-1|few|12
TGTGCCACCAGTGGGAGGACACATCCCCAGTTCTTC
CATSGRTHPQFF
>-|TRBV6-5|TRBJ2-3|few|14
TGTGCCAGCAGTTGGGCGGGGAGCACAGATACGCAGTATTTT
CASSWAGSTDTQYF
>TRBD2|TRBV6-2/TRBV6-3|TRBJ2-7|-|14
TGTGCCAGCAGAACTAGCGGGAGAATCCACGAGCAGTACTTC
CASRTSGRIHEQYF
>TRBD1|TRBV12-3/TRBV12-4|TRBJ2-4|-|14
TGTGCCAGCAGACTACAGGGGAGCAAAAACATTCAGTACTTC
CASRLQGSKNIQYF
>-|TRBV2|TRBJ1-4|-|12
TGTGCCAGCAGCGTTTCGGGGGGAAAACTGTTTTTT
CASSVSGGKLFF
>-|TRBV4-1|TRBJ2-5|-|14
TGCGCCAGCAGCCAACCGCCTATCGGGGAGACCCAGTACTTC
CASSQPPIGETQYF
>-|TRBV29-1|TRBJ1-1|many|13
TGCAGCGCAGCCAGGGAGGGCCGCACTGAAGCTTTCTTT
CSAAREGRTEAFF
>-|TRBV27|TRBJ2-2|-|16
TGTGCCAGCAGTCCCAGGGGCGGGCGGAACACCGGGGAGCTGTTTTTT
CASSPRGGRNTGELFF
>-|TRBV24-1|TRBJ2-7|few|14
TGTGCCACCAGTGATTCCTCGACTCGCGGGGAGCAGTACTTC
CATSDSSTRGEQYF
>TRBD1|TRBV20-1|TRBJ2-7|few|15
TGCAGTGCTCAAGACCGACAGGGAAAGGTCCGCGAGCAGTACTTC
CSAQDRQGKVREQYF
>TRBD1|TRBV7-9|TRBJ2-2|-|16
TGTGCCAGCAGTCGAAGGACAGGTCGGGACACCGGGGAGCTGTTTTTT
CASSRRTGRDTGELFF
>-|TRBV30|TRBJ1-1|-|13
TGTGCCCGACTACCAGGGCCGGGCACTGAAGCTTTCTTT
CARLPGPGTEAFF
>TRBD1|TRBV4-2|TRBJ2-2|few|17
TGTGCCAGCAGCCCCTTACGACCGGGACAGGGGGCCGGGGAGCTGTTTTTT
CASSPLRPGQGAGELFF
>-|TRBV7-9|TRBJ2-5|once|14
TGTGCCAGCAGCTTAGCGAGGGTCCAAGAGACCCAGTACTTC
CASSLARVQETQYF